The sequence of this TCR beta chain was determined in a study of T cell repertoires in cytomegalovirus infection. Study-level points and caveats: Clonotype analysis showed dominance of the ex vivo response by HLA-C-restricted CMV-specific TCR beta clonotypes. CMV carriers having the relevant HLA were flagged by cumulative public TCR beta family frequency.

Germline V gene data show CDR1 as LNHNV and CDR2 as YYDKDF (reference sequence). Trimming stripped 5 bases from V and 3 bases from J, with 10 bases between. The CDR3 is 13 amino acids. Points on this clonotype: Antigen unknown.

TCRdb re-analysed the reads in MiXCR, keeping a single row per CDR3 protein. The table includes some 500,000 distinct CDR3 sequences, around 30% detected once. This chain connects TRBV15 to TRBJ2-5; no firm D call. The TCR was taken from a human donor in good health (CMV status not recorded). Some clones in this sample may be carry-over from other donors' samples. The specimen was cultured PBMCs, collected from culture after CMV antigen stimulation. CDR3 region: CATSPLGEETQYF. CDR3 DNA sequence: TGTGCCACCAGCCCTCTTGGGGAAGAGACCCAGTACTTC.